This is a list of T cell receptor beta chains from one sample in a study of OX40 agonist ivuxolimab in advanced cancers. The data were produced by immunoSEQ multiplex PCR, yet TCRdb's version contains in-frame clones alone and is incomplete. The sample records some 50,000 clones, around 80% being singletons. The input for sequencing was CD4+ or CD8+ T cells sorted from blood, taken in a trial of the OX40 agonist ivuxolimab. Every receptor here comes from an adult with an advanced solid tumor such as melanoma, head and neck, liver or kidney cancer. The CDR3 runs from the conserved cysteine through the conserved F or W. A D gene is named only where the DNA matches it firmly. For some rows the clone size is stated as once, few or many, or as a class when expanded; others skip it.

TRBD2,TRBV6-1,once,TRBJ2-1,CASSERAGGNEQFF,TGTGCCAGCAGTGAAAGAGCGGGAGGCAATGAGCAGTTCTTC
-,TRBV19,-,TRBJ1-5,CASSSGYSSNQPQHF,TGTGCCAGTAGTTCGGGGTATAGTAGCAATCAGCCCCAGCATTTT
-,TRBV6-5,-,TRBJ1-4,CASGQIATNEKLFF,TGTGCCAGCGGCCAGATTGCAACTAATGAAAAACTGTTTTTT
-,TRBV4-3,-,TRBJ2-5,CASSQDWQETQYF,TGCGCCAGCAGCCAAGACTGGCAAGAGACCCAGTACTTC
TRBD1,TRBV10-3,-,TRBJ2-2,CAIRTGGGETGELFF,TGTGCCATCAGAACAGGGGGCGGGGAAACCGGGGAGCTGTTTTTT
-,TRBV28,-,TRBJ1-1,CASRDQNTEAFF,TGTGCCAGCAGAGACCAGAACACTGAAGCTTTCTTT
-,TRBV28,-,TRBJ2-2,CASSLSTGELFF,TGTGCCAGCAGTTTGAGCACCGGGGAGCTGTTTTTT
TRBD1,TRBV11-2,-,TRBJ2-1,CASSSSRQGGVEQFF,TGTGCCAGCAGCTCATCAAGACAGGGGGGAGTTGAGCAGTTCTTC
-,TRBV19,few,TRBJ2-7,CASSIQAGPLYEQYF,TGTGCCAGTAGTATTCAGGCGGGACCCTTGTACGAGCAGTACTTC
-,TRBV6-1,-,TRBJ2-6,CASSEAGTRTGANVLTF,TGTGCCAGCAGTGAAGCGGGGACCAGGACTGGGGCCAACGTCCTGACTTTC
TRBD1,TRBV4-1,-,TRBJ2-7,CASSLERSGTGSSYEQYF,TGCGCCAGCAGTCTCGAAAGATCCGGGACAGGGAGCTCCTACGAGCAGTACTTC
-,TRBV5-5,once,TRBJ1-5,CASSLAGTNDQPQHF,TGTGCCAGCAGCTTGGCCGGGACAAACGATCAGCCCCAGCATTTT
-,TRBV7-2,-,TRBJ2-7,CASSVMASAVEQYF,TGTGCCAGCAGCGTGATGGCTAGCGCAGTCGAGCAGTACTTC
-,TRBV28,-,TRBJ2-3,CASSSRRVRNTDTQYF,TGTGCCAGCAGTAGCCGAAGGGTGCGGAACACAGATACGCAGTATTTT
-,TRBV29-1,-,TRBJ1-1,CSVEEGGGTEAFF,TGCAGCGTTGAAGAGGGGGGAGGCACTGAAGCTTTCTTT
TRBD2,TRBV19,-,TRBJ2-5,CASSSGRQETQYF,TGTGCCAGTAGTAGCGGGAGGCAAGAGACCCAGTACTTC
-,TRBV28,-,TRBJ2-7,CASSLNPGSSYEQYF,TGTGCCAGCAGTTTAAATCCCGGCAGCTCCTACGAGCAGTACTTC
TRBD1,TRBV5-1,-,TRBJ2-5,CASSSGTGTETQYF,TGCGCCAGCAGCTCCGGGACAGGGACCGAGACCCAGTACTTC
-,TRBV7-2,once,TRBJ2-2,CASSPRNTGELFF,TGTGCCAGCAGCCCCAGGAACACCGGGGAGCTGTTTTTT
TRBD1,TRBV18,-,TRBJ2-5,CASSPPVGQGQETQYF,TGTGCCAGCTCACCACCGGTGGGACAGGGTCAAGAGACCCAGTACTTC
-,TRBV7-9,-,TRBJ2-1,CASSLSGSINEQFF,TGTGCCAGCAGCTTATCAGGCTCGATCAATGAGCAGTTCTTC
-,TRBV6-1,-,TRBJ2-5,CASSESKQVQETQYF,TGTGCCAGCAGTGAATCGAAACAGGTCCAAGAGACCCAGTACTTC